The sequence of this T cell receptor beta chain was determined in a study of T cells after somatic rescue of genetic block. Clones were sequenced by immunoSEQ multiplex PCR, and TCRdb holds only the in-frame ones, with some missing. The top ten hold approximately 1.3% of the sample, which has 95,000 to 120,000 clones, around nine tenths seen once. The germline V gene has CDR1 SGHRS and CDR2 YFSETQ. The length of the CDR3 is 12 residues. V shed 5 bases and J shed 5 bases, with 10 bases lying between them. Sequenced material: peripheral blood mononuclear cells (PBMCs). This receptor was taken from a woman aged 18 to 35. The chain joins TRBV5-1 to TRBJ2-5, with D unresolved. The CDR3 spells CASSVKQETQYF. For the CDR3, the DNA is TGCGCCAGCAGTGTCAAACAGGAGACCCAGTACTTC. The whole variable domain, remainder taken from reference TRBV5-1 and TRBJ2-5, is KAGVTQTPRYLIKTRGQQVTLSCSPISGHRSVSWYQQTPGQGLQFLFEYFSETQRNKGNFPGRFSGRQFSNSRSEMNVSTLELGDSALYLCASSVKQETQYFGPGTRLLVL.